This T cell receptor (beta chain) appears in the sequencing data of a study of blood T cells in healthy people across ages (dated by TCRdb to between 2015 and 2016). For context, the study as a whole: In model experiments, roughly one uniquely barcoded TCR beta cDNA molecule per two T cells was captured by template switching. The study measured age-related changes in TCR beta repertoire diversity using deep sequencing normalized with unique cDNA molecular identifiers. Using the same blood draw, the study looked at two additional independent replicas of 1 million unique cDNA reads for two donors, one aged 18 to 30 and the other aged 80 or older. Donors of different ages were randomly distributed across sequencing lanes to avoid experimental bias. Donors were grouped into four age groups: young (average approximately 15 years), middle-aged (roughly 37), aged (roughly 62) and long-lived (around 80).

The investigation overall reported the following: Estimates of total diversity based on one million sequenced T cells were regarded as lower bounds and as underestimates. Observed TCR beta diversity per million T cells fell roughly linearly with age, and a significant reduction was already apparent by age roughly 40. Since profiling was done on bulk unsorted PBMCs, naive and antigen-experienced compartments could not be conclusively compared. Compared with the aged group, the long-lived group had more naive CD4+ T cells, fewer expanded clones and increased TCR diversity, suggesting age selection. Because donor CMV infection status was unknown, age-related changes in expanded clonotypes were potentially confounded. There was a strong correlation between observed TCR beta diversity and the percentage of naive T cells measured by flow cytometry.

Systemically healthy Caucasian individuals from Russia, some 40 in total and aged roughly 6 to 90 years, were included as donors. Each donor gave about 11 milliliters of peripheral blood, drawn into EDTA-treated Vacutainer tubes. Ficoll-Paque density-gradient centrifugation was used to isolate PBMCs, with at least 7 million per sample. Trizol reagent was used to extract total RNA from the PBMCs, yielding at least 5.5 micrograms per sample. For every donor, flow cytometry on a PBMC aliquot measured the percentage of naive CD45RAhigh/CD27high T cells. On this clonotype itself: Its cognate antigen has yet to be identified. Just one base apart from a much larger clone, this may be a read error.

Library prep was done by 5' RACE. The listed sequencing device is Illumina HiSeq 2500. A second PCR of roughly 6 to 11 cycles was run with a J-beta primer mix and a sample-barcoded 5' primer. A unique molecular identifier was introduced onto each TCR beta cDNA molecule by a template-switch 5' adaptor carrying 12 random nucleotides. Each sample yielded at least 2.5 million CDR3-containing paired-end reads. All of the RNA was converted into first-strand cDNA using the Mint cDNA synthesis kit, with a TRBC-specific oligonucleotide serving as the primer. All cDNA was treated with uracil-DNA glycosylase and then went through a first 18-cycle PCR with the universal primers M1SS and BC2_uni_R. From the authors' description of their analysis: Each sample was normalized by randomly selecting 1 million high-quality reads, each carrying a distinct molecular identifier. Reads sharing molecular identifiers were discarded rather than binned into consensus sequences. MiTCR, set to a Q25 quality threshold and the strictest error-elimination algorithm, was used for CDR3 identification, clonotype clustering and error correction. A nonparametric unseen species model using Euler transformation provided a lower-bound estimate of total TCR beta diversity. Clones were called with MiXCR by TCRdb after fastp trimmed the public reads at Q25, and only in-frame beta chains were retained. Rows are combined by CDR3 protein, so each entry shows the most common genes and DNA. TCRdb's processing, not the authors', yielded these V and J calls. This sample lists fewer than 700,000 distinct CDR3 sequences; less than 45% were detected once. Around 30% of the sample lies in the top ten.

Sequences were obtained from blood. The origin of this receptor is an older man in good health.

The DNA reads as follows: TGTGCCAGCAGTTTGGCAGCGGGAGTGGGAGATACGCAGTATTTT. This is translated as CASSLAAGVGDTQYF. The V and J genes are TRBV27 and TRBJ2-3, with TRBD2 identical over 8 junction bases. CDR3 length: 15 amino acids, cysteine to phenylalanine. Left in the record is the CDR3 DNA by itself, 45 bases read in frame from the first base. The germline V gene (reference sequence) provides CDR1 MNHEY and CDR2 SMNVEV. V trim: 3 bases; J trim: 5 bases; unmatched bases: 7.